Each of the 10 T cell receptor beta chains below was sequenced from the same sample in a study of regulatory T cells in long-lasting Graves disease (dated by TCRdb to 2020 to 2022). Library preparation employed multiplex PCR. The run used an Illumina HiSeq 4000. CDR3 regions were amplified by Arm-PCR with iRepertoire HTBI primers to construct TCR beta libraries. TCRdb trimmed the raw reads at Q25, called clones with MiXCR and kept productive beta chains. Rows matching on CDR3 protein sequence are summarized as one entry with the most common DNA and genes. The sample data list about 660,000 distinct CDR3 sequences, and about 32% of these were observed just once. The ten largest make up roughly 41% of the sample. In light of the paper, this sample's time point label describes: persistent/refractory GD, antithyroid drugs over 5 years with positive TRAb. For both TCR sequencing and RNA sequencing, RNA was extracted from PBMCs using TRIzol.

Sequencing used peripheral blood mononuclear cells (PBMCs), obtained when the disease was refractory, from a patient treated with antithyroid drugs. The receptors stem from a female donor with Graves disease.

This chain joins TRBV5-1 and TRBJ1-1, with unresolved D. The germline V and J ends were trimmed by 0 bases and 5 bases, with 11 bases remaining between them. There are 14 residues in the CDR3. Germline-derived CDR1 and CDR2 are SGHRS and YFSETQ. In nucleotides, the CDR3 is TGCGCCAGCAGCTTGGCTTCTGTGGGAACTGAAGCTTTCTTT. Its protein is CASSLASVGTEAFF.

CDR3: CASSYTGVPVRHYGYTF. The CDR3 region has the DNA TGTGCCAGCAGTTACACGGGGGTTCCAGTTCGTCACTATGGCTACACCTTC. The chain has TRBV6-5 and TRBJ1-2; weak D call: TRBD1 (5 bases). Germline CDR1 and CDR2: MNHEY and SVGAGI. Trimming removed 2 bases from V and 3 bases from J, with 19 bases in between. This CDR3 is built from 17 residues.

The chain has TRBV11-1 and TRBJ1-2, with 8 positions matching TRBD1. V trimming: 2 bases; J trimming: 7 bases; junction bases outside the gene matches: 9. The CDR3 spans 15 residues. Germline V lookup: CDR1 SGHAT, CDR2 FQDESV (reference sequence). This chain's CDR3 is CASSLQPGQELGYTF. DNA for the CDR3: TGTGCCAGCAGCTTACAACCGGGACAGGAACTTGGCTACACCTTC. The full variable domain, completed using reference TRBV11-1 and TRBJ1-2, is EAEVAQSPRYKITEKSQAVAFWCDPISGHATLYWYRQILGQGPELLVQFQDESVVDDSQLPKDRFSAERLKGVDSTLKIQPAELGDSAMYLCASSLQPGQELGYTFGSGTRLTVV.

The V call is TRBV18, the J call TRBJ2-7; 7 nucleotides match TRBD2. V gave up 3 bases and J gave up 3 bases; unmatched junction bases: 8. The CDR3 contains 15 residues. Germline lookup yields CDR1 KGHSH and CDR2 LQKENI. CDR3 amino acids: CASSPVAGLSYEQYF. The CDR3 DNA reads TGTGCCAGCTCACCCGTAGCGGGTCTGAGCTACGAGCAGTACTTC.

In this sample, this clonotype turned up a few times. The V and J genes are TRBV6-2 or TRBV6-3 and TRBJ1-2; the match to TRBD1 covers 7 bases. This CDR3 region has 16 residues. V shed 0 bases and J 5 bases; nucleotides not matched to a gene: 9. Germline V CDR1 and CDR2: MNHEY, SVGEGT. The CDR3, as DNA: TGTGCCAGCAGTTACTCGACGCGTGGGACAGCGTATGGCTACACCTTC. This encodes CASSYSTRGTAYGYTF.

This clonotype was seen more than once but under ten times. The CDR3 protein is CASSSYRDRGWEQYF. As DNA, the CDR3 is TGTGCCAGCAGCTCATACCGGGACAGGGGATGGGAGCAGTACTTC. This rearrangement joins TRBV7-9 to TRBJ2-7, with TRBD1 matching over 10 bases. The CDR3 extends over 15 amino acids. V lost 4 bases and J lost 7; bases outside the gene matches: 10. Germline CDR1 SEHNR, CDR2 FQNEAQ (reference sequence).

The chain carries TRBV3-1 and TRBJ2-7; possibly TRBD1 or TRBD2 for D (5 bases each). The V end lost 4 bases, the J end lost 5 bases, and 15 bases lay between the germline ends. The CDR3 contains 14 residues. Per the germline V gene, CDR1 is LGHDT and CDR2 is YNNKEL (reference sequence). CDR3 sequence reads: CASSRAGALHEQYF. DNA of the CDR3: TGTGCCAGCAGCCGTGCCGGGGCCCTCCACGAGCAGTACTTC.

About this clonotype itself: This may be a read error, as it is one base from a much larger clone. The chain recombines TRBV12-3 or TRBV12-4 with TRBJ1-2; 7 bases align to TRBD1. This CDR3 region has 12 residues. Trimming cost V 8 bases and J 8 bases; bases outside gene matches: 8. The CDR3 is CASGPTGFGYTF. CDR3 DNA sequence: TGTGCCAGCGGTCCGACAGGGTTCGGCTACACCTTC.

This clonotype was recorded a few times. The chain joins TRBV29-1 to TRBJ2-5; tentatively, D is TRBD1 or TRBD2 (5 bases each). Deletions cut 3 bases from V and 3 bases from J, with 20 bases between. The length of the CDR3 is 16 residues. The germline V gene has CDR1 SQVTM and CDR2 ANQGSEA. This CDR3 reads CSVDRDGKTQKETQYF. CDR3 coding DNA: TGCAGCGTTGACAGGGACGGTAAAACCCAAAAAGAGACCCAGTACTTC.

This chain connects TRBV30 to TRBJ1-1; D is uncertain. V shed 4 bases and J shed 1 base, with 7 bases lying between them. Germline values: CDR1 GTSNPN, CDR2 SVGIG (reference sequence). The CDR3 loop spans 12 amino acids. This CDR3 is CAWNDGNTEAFF. Written as DNA, the CDR3 is TGTGCCTGGAACGACGGGAACACTGAAGCTTTCTTT.